This TCR beta chain was recovered during a study of shared clonotypes between healthy human individuals. Looking at the study overall: A donor's plate count was three for CD4 naive and three for CD4 memory; CD8 naive had two and CD8 memory one.

Positive CCR7 selection of CD45RO-negative cells yielded the naive CD8 cells, and terminally differentiated effector memory CD45RA+ cells were excluded. The data were produced by immunoSEQ multiplex PCR, yet TCRdb's version contains in-frame clones alone and is incomplete. The table includes 550,000 to 600,000 clones, nearly 98% detected once. This clone was observed once. The clonotype comes from a man aged 30 to 45 in good health. Sequencing was performed on naive CD8+ T cells sorted from blood.

The CDR3 DNA follows: TGTGCCAGCAGCTTAGAGGGGTTATATGAAAAACTGTTTTTT. Protein sequence: CASSLEGLYEKLFF. The chain recombines TRBV5-5 with TRBJ1-4, with a weak D call TRBD1 (5 bases). Germline V lookup: CDR1 SGHKS, CDR2 YYEKEE (reference sequence). CDR3 size: 14 residues. V lost 2 bases and J lost 6, with 11 bases in between.